Listed below are T cell receptor beta chains from one sample, sequenced in a study of beta chain features in type 1 diabetes. Using immunoSEQ multiplex PCR, the repertoire was profiled, and TCRdb retains in-frame clones only, with some absent. The sample has roughly 730,000 clones; roughly 12% are singletons. Sequencing was carried out using naive CD4+ T cells from blood. These receptors were collected from a man aged 18 to 29 with type 1 diabetes. CDR3s include the opening cysteine and the closing phenylalanine or tryptophan. Each record gives: clone size, D gene, J gene, V gene, CDR3 DNA, CDR3 protein. The D gene is left open where the match is weak. Size is stated for part of the rows, as once, few or many counts, or as a class when the clone is expanded.

>NA|TRBD2|TRBJ2-1|TRBV7-9
TGTGCCAGCAGCCCGCGACTAGCGGGGGGCCTAAACAATGAGCAGTTCTTC
CASSPRLAGGLNNEQFF
>few|NA|TRBJ2-1|TRBV30
TGTGCCTGCCGGGGAGGGGGGGAATACAATGAGCAGTTCTTC
CACRGGGEYNEQFF
>few|NA|TRBJ2-7|TRBV14
TGTGCCAGCAGCCGCGGACATTCCTACGAGCAGTACTTC
CASSRGHSYEQYF
>few|TRBD1|TRBJ2-3|TRBV5-1
TGCGCCAGCAGGCAAGGGACAGGGGCAGATACGCAGTATTTT
CASRQGTGADTQYF
>NA|NA|TRBJ1-2|TRBV10-2
TGCGCCAGCAGTGGAAGCGGCAACTATGGCTACACCTTC
CASSGSGNYGYTF
>few|TRBD2|TRBJ2-1|TRBV10-3
TGTGCCATCAGTGGGCGGGGGAGCTCCTACAATGAGCAGTTCTTC
CAISGRGSSYNEQFF
>few|NA|TRBJ1-2|TRBV11-1
TGTGCCAGCAGCCAAAACAGGGAGGACTACACCTTC
CASSQNREDYTF
>few|NA|TRBJ2-6|TRBV10-3
TGTGCCATCAGTGATAACCCGGCAGGGCCGGGTGGGGCCAACGTCCTGACTTTC
CAISDNPAGPGGANVLTF
>few|NA|TRBJ1-2|TRBV30
TGTGCCTGGAGTTCCGCTCATAACTATGGCTACACCTTC
CAWSSAHNYGYTF
>few|NA|TRBJ2-2|TRBV5-6
TGTGCCAGCAGCGATGCCAGGAACGGGGAGCTGTTTTTT
CASSDARNGELFF
>few|TRBD1|TRBJ1-2|TRBV7-9
TGTGCCAGCAGCCCAGGGGGACCTCTCGGCTATGGCTACACCTTC
CASSPGGPLGYGYTF
>NA|NA|TRBJ2-3|TRBV14
TGTGCCAGCAGCCAACAGGGAGGTACGCAGTATTTT
CASSQQGGTQYF
>few|TRBD1|TRBJ2-6|TRBV5-4
TGTGCCAGCAGCTCCGGACAGGGAGATCACTCTGGGGCCAACGTCCTGACTTTC
CASSSGQGDHSGANVLTF
>few|TRBD2|TRBJ2-3|TRBV7-9
TGTGCCAGCAGCTCACCGGGGACTAGATTCCCAGATACGCAGTATTTT
CASSSPGTRFPDTQYF
>NA|NA|TRBJ1-1|TRBV30
TGTGCCTGGAGTTCAGTTCCCATGAACACTGAAGCTTTCTTT
CAWSSVPMNTEAFF
>few|NA|TRBJ2-1|TRBV14
TGTGCCAGCAGCCAGGCCTCCGGATATGAGCAGTTCTTC
CASSQASGYEQFF
>NA|NA|TRBJ2-7|TRBV6-5
TGTGCCAGCAGTTACACGGGAATCCAGTACTTC
CASSYTGIQYF
>NA|TRBD2|TRBJ2-1|TRBV5-1
TGCGCCAGCAGAACGGGAGGGAATGAGCAGTTCTTC
CASRTGGNEQFF
>NA|NA|TRBJ1-1|TRBV29-1
TGCAGCGTTGAAAGGCCCTTGCACCCTGAAGCTTTCTTT
CSVERPLHPEAFF
>NA|NA|TRBJ2-2|TRBV9
TGTGCCAGCAGCGTAGAAAGCAGGCCCCTCTCCGGGGAGCTGTTTTTT
CASSVESRPLSGELFF
>NA|TRBD1|TRBJ1-1|TRBV5-1
TGCGCCAGCAGCTCGGGAGACAGGGGTCCTGAAGCTTTCTTT
CASSSGDRGPEAFF
>NA|NA|TRBJ1-2|TRBV6-6
TGTGCCAGCAGCTTGACGGGATCCAACTATGGCTACACCTTC
CASSLTGSNYGYTF